These 17 T cell receptor beta chains originate from one sample sequenced in a study of blood T cell repertoires in COVID-19. TCRdb's table, derived via immunoSEQ multiplex PCR, lists solely in-frame clones and lacks some. The sample shows 200,000 to 250,000 clones, about 80% of them seen only once. The material sequenced was peripheral blood. These receptors originate from a man aged 80 or over with acute or convalescent COVID-19.

This sequence joins TRBV5-6 and TRBJ2-1; D possibly corresponds to TRBD2 (7 bases). The CDR3 contains 15 residues. V lost 3 bases to trimming and J lost 0 bases, with 10 bases between them. Germline CDR1 SGHDT, CDR2 YYEEEE. This CDR3 reads CASSWGGHSYNEQFF. The DNA of the CDR3 is TGTGCCAGCAGCTGGGGGGGCCACTCCTACAATGAGCAGTTCTTC.

The V call is TRBV7-3, the J call TRBJ2-2, with TRBD1 as a possible D gene (5 bases). The CDR3 spans 14 residues. Germline-derived CDR1 and CDR2 are SGHTA and FQGTGA. The V gene lost 4 bases and the J gene lost 5 bases, with 11 bases spanning the gap. The CDR3 sequence is CASSWQGGTGELFF. The CDR3 DNA reads TGTGCCAGCAGCTGGCAGGGTGGGACCGGGGAGCTGTTTTTT. Based on the CDR3 plus reference TRBV7-3 and TRBJ2-2, the full variable domain is GAGVSQTPSNKVTEKGKYVELRCDPISGHTALYWYRQSLGQGPEFLIYFQGTGAADDSGLPNDRFFAVRPEGSVSTLKIQRTERGDSAVYLCASSWQGGTGELFFGEGSRLTVL.

The V gene is TRBV6-5, the J gene TRBJ1-1; no clear D. The CDR3 spans 14 residues. The V end was cut by 0 bases, the J end by 4 bases, with 9 bases between. Looked up from germline, CDR1 is MNHEY and CDR2 is SVGAGI. CDR3 sequence: CASSYSEVSTEAFF. CDR3 in DNA: TGTGCCAGCAGTTACTCTGAAGTGAGCACTGAAGCTTTCTTT.

This clone came up once. The chain carries TRBV15 and TRBJ1-3; D call uncertain. CDR3 length: 14 residues. The V gene lost 1 base and the J gene lost 4 bases, with 8 bases spanning the gap. Germline V gene lookup returns CDR1 LNHNV and CDR2 YYDKDF (reference sequence). Here the CDR3 DNA reads TGTGCCACCAGCAGAGGGGCCCTCGGAAACACCATATATTTT. Residues: CATSRGALGNTIYF. Variable domain in full (rest from reference TRBV15 and TRBJ1-3): DAMVIQNPRYQVTQFGKPVTLSCSQTLNHNVMYWYQQKSSQAPKLLFHYYDKDFNNEADTPDNFQSRRPNTSFCFLDIRSPGLGDTAMYLCATSRGALGNTIYFGEGSWLTVV.

The rearrangement joins TRBV7-2 to TRBJ1-1, with 7 bases lining up with TRBD1. The junction had 11 bases not matched to a gene; V was cut back by 1 base and J by 6 bases. Germline assignment: CDR1 SGHTA and CDR2 FQGNSA. The CDR3 loop spans 16 amino acids. In nucleotides, the CDR3 is TGTGCCAGCAGCTTAGAAGGAGGGGGCCGTCTTGCTGAAGCTTTCTTT. Protein sequence: CASSLEGGGRLAEAFF.

This clone was counted a few times. This rearrangement joins TRBV2 to TRBJ2-7; 8 positions agree with TRBD1. Looked up from germline, CDR1 is SNHLY and CDR2 is FYNNEI. V was clipped by 7 bases and J by 3 bases; unmatched bases: 11. The CDR3 runs to 15 residues. CDR3 protein: CASTSYYRGVYEQYF. CDR3 bases: TGTGCCAGCACCAGTTACTACAGGGGGGTCTACGAGCAGTACTTC.

J is TRBJ2-2 and V is TRBV24-1, with 7 bases that match TRBD2. Germline V gives CDR1 KGHDR, CDR2 SFDVKD. V shed 3 bases, J shed 10 bases, and the junction held 7 bases outside the gene matches. The CDR3 is 14 amino acids. CDR3 region: CATSDQRGLKELFF. Here the CDR3 DNA reads TGTGCCACCAGTGATCAGCGGGGCCTAAAGGAGCTGTTTTTT.

This rearrangement joins TRBV10-3 to TRBJ2-7, with TRBD2 matching over 7 bases. The V segment lost 4 bases and the J segment 6 bases; nucleotides outside the gene matches: 0. Germline V lookup: CDR1 ENHRY, CDR2 SYGVKD. This CDR3 is built from 11 residues. CDR3 bases: TGTGCCATCAGTGCGGGGGGCGAGCAGTACTTC. This gives the protein CAISAGGEQYF.

This chain connects TRBV7-3 to TRBJ2-3, with D uncertain. V lost 0 bases and J lost 0, with 16 bases in between. Germline CDR1 and CDR2: SGHTA and FQGTGA. The CDR3 has 18 amino acids. The CDR3 nucleotides read TGTGCCAGCAGCTTAACGTTTCGCGGATACTCTAGCACAGATACGCAGTATTTT. This codes for CASSLTFRGYSSTDTQYF. Using reference TRBV7-3 and TRBJ2-3 for the parts outside the CDR3, the full variable domain is GAGVSQTPSNKVTEKGKYVELRCDPISGHTALYWYRQSLGQGPEFLIYFQGTGAADDSGLPNDRFFAVRPEGSVSTLKIQRTERGDSAVYLCASSLTFRGYSSTDTQYFGPGTRLTVL.

The chain employs TRBV2 and TRBJ1-6; tentative D call: TRBD1 (5 bases). Germline CDR1 reads SNHLY; CDR2 reads FYNNEI. The CDR3 runs to 13 residues. V was cut by 9 bases and J by 5 bases, with 11 bases left in between. The CDR3 reads CASGGGNNSPLHF. The DNA of the CDR3 is TGTGCCAGTGGGGGGGGGAATAATTCACCCCTCCACTTT. Together with reference TRBV2 and TRBJ1-6, the CDR3 gives the full variable domain: EPEVTQTPSHQVTQMGQEVILRCVPISNHLYFYWYRQILGQKVEFLVSFYNNEISEKSEIFDDQFSVERPDGSNFTLKIRSTKLEDSAMYFCASGGGNNSPLHFGNGTRLTVT.

V gene TRBV7-2 combines with J gene TRBJ2-1, with TRBD1 identical over 7 bases. Germline trimming cut 4 bases from V and 0 bases from J; bases unmatched to any gene: 6. CDR1 is SGHTA, CDR2 FQGNSA, per germline. The CDR3 contains 16 residues. The CDR3: CASSSGQAGSYNEQFF. As DNA, the CDR3 is TGTGCCAGCAGCTCAGGACAGGCCGGCTCCTACAATGAGCAGTTCTTC.

The V and J genes are TRBV5-5 and TRBJ1-5, with no clear D. There are 15 residues in the CDR3. V lost 4 bases and J lost 0, with 11 bases in between. Germline-derived CDR1 and CDR2 are SGHKS and YYEKEE (reference sequence). This CDR3 reads CASSQAIDSNQPQHF. The CDR3 region has the DNA TGTGCCAGCAGCCAAGCAATTGATAGCAATCAGCCCCAGCATTTT.

The chain links TRBV19 to TRBJ1-3; D might be TRBD1 (6 bases). Looked up from germline, CDR1 is LNHDA and CDR2 is SQIVND (reference sequence). V lost 4 bases to trimming and J lost 2 bases, with 12 bases between them. The CDR3 has 15 residues. The chain's CDR3 is CASSTHRVAGNTIYF. The CDR3 region has the DNA TGTGCCAGTAGTACCCACAGGGTAGCTGGAAACACCATATATTTT.

Comment on this clone: A junction end diverges from the germline sequence, so it may reflect a read error. Other DNA sequences of this sample code for an identical CDR3. The gene calls are TRBV5-4 and TRBJ1-2; 10 positions agree with TRBD1. CDR1 and CDR2 from the germline V gene are SGHNT and YYREEE (reference sequence). The CDR3 sequence is 15 residues long. In DNA form, the CDR3 reads TGCGCCAGCAGCCTCCCGGGACAGGGGAACTATGGCTACACCTTC. Translating it yields CASSLPGQGNYGYTF.

This clone was detected only a few times. V and J are TRBV20-1 and TRBJ1-1, with 7 bases matching TRBD1. CDR1 is DFQATT and CDR2 is SNEGSKA in the germline V gene (reference sequence). The trim removed 3 bases at V and 2 bases at J, leaving 3 bases unmatched. The length of the CDR3 is 13 residues. CDR3 sequence: CSASRDSNTEAFF. The CDR3 DNA follows: TGCAGTGCTAGTCGGGACAGTAACACTGAAGCTTTCTTT.

The chain employs TRBV10-2 and TRBJ2-1; 8 bases are shared with TRBD2. J gave up 0 bases and V 7 bases, and 5 bases lay outside the gene matches. Germline lookup yields CDR1 WSHSY and CDR2 SAAADI. This CDR3 has 15 amino acids. CDR3 loop: CASTTGGSSYNEQFF. The CDR3 nucleotides are TGCGCCAGCACCACGGGGGGGAGCTCCTACAATGAGCAGTTCTTC.

The CDR3 spells CASSYRDRGKETQYF. Written as DNA, the CDR3 is TGTGCCAGCAGCTACCGGGACAGGGGAAAAGAGACCCAGTACTTC. The chain is built from TRBV5-4 and TRBJ2-5; 10 positions agree with TRBD1. The length of the CDR3 is 15 residues. The junction had 5 bases not matched to a gene; V was cut back by 3 bases and J by 3 bases. Germline lookup yields CDR1 SGHNT and CDR2 YYREEE (reference sequence).